This TCR beta chain derives from a study of a mutant IDH1 vaccine in newly diagnosed glioma. About the study: An approximately 62% male, approximately 38% female split and a mean age of roughly 37 years characterized treated patients. Most had both radiotherapy and temozolomide beforehand; others had only one. Study outcomes and limitations: Apparently, pseudoprogression bore no relation to changes among the top peripheral T cell clonotypes. It was 80% to 95% of patients that developed vaccine-induced immune responses.

The method was immunoSEQ multiplex PCR; TCRdb's version includes in-frame clones alone and lacks a portion of them. Of 25,000 to 30,000 clones in the sample, around four fifths were seen once. Trimming removed 0 bases at V and 4 bases at J, with 6 bases between. Looked up from germline, CDR1 is KGHSH and CDR2 is LQKENI. This CDR3 has 13 residues. Time point indicated: week 5, during vaccination. Doses comprised 300 ug of mutant IDH1 20-mer peptide each, plus topical imiquimod. Note on this clone: Antigen unknown.

This specimen was PBMCs, taken from a glioma patient whose treatment included an IDH1 peptide vaccine. The TCR sequence derives from a man aged 35 to 55 with glioma. Some clones in this sample may be carry-over from other donors' samples. The chain has TRBV18 and TRBJ1-1; no firm D call. The CDR3 sequence: CASSPPASTEAFF. CDR3 nucleotide sequence: TGTGCCAGCTCACCACCGGCGAGCACTGAAGCTTTCTTT.